This T cell receptor beta chain was sequenced during a study of identical twins. This clonotype was counted at least ten times. Antigen unknown. A read error may account for a junction end that differs from germline. CDR3 length: 13 amino acids. Germline V gene sequence: CDR1 SGHTA, CDR2 FQGNSA. Study-level results: The study found excess low generation probability among twin-shared out-of-frame alpha sequences. The study found that models underestimated out-of-frame TCR alpha sharing in monozygotic twins.

Unique molecular identifiers were present on the cDNA, which also gained a universal primer site by template switching. TCRdb redid the calling of the 5' RACE reads with MiXCR, one entry per CDR3 protein. The table includes around 1.7 million distinct CDR3 sequences, less than 40% detected once. All donors were healthy, and all were Caucasian. The specimen was cord blood. This rearrangement joins TRBV7-2 to TRBJ2-5; the D is unclear. This TCR came from a newborn girl in good health. CDR3 sequence (DNA): TGCGCCAGCAGCTTGTCCGTACGGGAGACCCAGTACTTC. Encoded protein: CASSLSVRETQYF.